Shown below are 19 T cell receptor beta chains from a single sample sequenced in a study of blood T cell repertoires in COVID-19. TCRdb keeps only in-frame clones here, not all; method: immunoSEQ multiplex PCR. Of 50,000 to 85,000 clones in the sample, around 80% were seen once. The sequencing sample was made of peripheral blood. Source of these receptors: a human donor in a cohort sampled during active COVID-19.

The chain couples TRBV29-1 to TRBJ1-2; the D gene is possibly TRBD1 (5 bases). Germline V gene lookup returns CDR1 SQVTM and CDR2 ANQGSEA. The V end lost 7 bases, the J end lost 1 base, and 7 bases lay between the germline ends. The CDR3 spans 11 residues. The CDR3 loop reads CSAGGNYGYTF. The CDR3 region has the DNA TGCAGCGCCGGGGGTAACTATGGCTACACCTTC.

J is TRBJ2-2 and V is TRBV5-1; TRBD1 is a possible D gene (5 bases). V lost 5 bases, J lost 0 bases, and 11 bases lay in between. CDR3 length: 15 residues. Per germline, CDR1 SGHRS and CDR2 YFSETQ. The CDR3 is CASREGHTNTGELFF. The CDR3 DNA follows: TGCGCCAGCAGGGAAGGACACACGAACACCGGGGAGCTGTTTTTT.

The rearrangement links TRBV3-1 (or the pseudogene TRBV3-2) to TRBJ2-3; 7 bases line up with TRBD2. After removal of 4 bases from V and 2 bases from J, the junction contained 6 bases not matched to a gene. This CDR3 spans 15 amino acids. Germline CDR1 is LGHDT and CDR2 is YNNKEL (reference sequence). CDR3 residues: CASSPSGTFTDTQYF. The CDR3 DNA reads TGTGCCAGCAGCCCGAGCGGGACTTTCACAGATACGCAGTATTTT.

The V and J genes are TRBV28 and TRBJ1-4, with D maybe TRBD1 (5 bases). The CDR3 contains 15 residues. Germline V gene sequence: CDR1 MDHEN, CDR2 SYDVKM. The ends were cut back, 3 bases at V and 8 bases at J, with 16 bases in the middle. DNA of the CDR3: TGTGCCAGCAGTTTTCCAGGGACTGCAGGGGAAAAACTGTTTTTT. This sequence encodes CASSFPGTAGEKLFF.

This chain connects TRBV10-3 to TRBJ1-1, with D maybe TRBD1 (6 bases). CDR1 is ENHRY and CDR2 is SYGVKD in the germline V gene. With 2 bases removed from V and 4 bases from J, the gap between germline ends came to 11 bases. The CDR3 has 14 amino acids. The CDR3 reads CAISEVRGGTEAFF. In DNA, the CDR3 is TGTGCCATCAGTGAGGTTAGAGGGGGCACTGAAGCTTTCTTT.

This chain joins TRBV27 and TRBJ1-5, with D possibly matching TRBD1 (6 bases). V gave up 6 bases and J gave up 5 bases, with 14 bases separating them. Looked up from germline, CDR1 is MNHEY and CDR2 is SMNVEV (reference sequence). This CDR3 region has 14 residues. The CDR3 coding sequence is TGTGCCAGCAGCGAACAGGGCCGATATCAGCCCCAGCATTTT. Protein sequence: CASSEQGRYQPQHF.

This chain uses TRBV4-3 with TRBJ1-1, with D possibly matching TRBD1 (6 bases). CDR3 size: 16 residues. The ends were cut back, 4 bases at V and 1 base at J, with 16 bases in the middle. The germline gives CDR1 LGHNA, CDR2 YSLEER. CDR3: CASSPDGGGGNTEAFF. The CDR3 bases are TGCGCCAGCAGCCCGGATGGGGGAGGGGGGAACACTGAAGCTTTCTTT.

V is TRBV30 and J is TRBJ2-7; possibly TRBD2 for D (6 bases). This CDR3 comprises 12 residues. CDR1 and CDR2 (germline): GTSNPN, SVGIG (reference sequence). V dropped 1 base and J dropped 3 bases, with 7 bases sitting between them. In DNA, the CDR3 is TGTGCCTGGAGTGACGGGGGCTACGAGCAGTACTTC. Residues: CAWSDGGYEQYF.

V usage is TRBV5-1 and J usage is TRBJ1-4, with unresolved D. From germline, CDR1 is SGHRS and CDR2 YFSETQ. V dropped 6 bases and J dropped 7 bases, with 16 bases sitting between them. The CDR3 covers 14 residues. The CDR3 loop reads CASTWEGMGEKLFF. The CDR3 nucleotides read TGCGCCAGCACCTGGGAGGGCATGGGTGAAAAACTGTTTTTT.

This clone was seen more than once but under ten times. The gene calls are TRBV2 and TRBJ2-5, with 7 bases lining up with TRBD2. Germline-derived CDR1 and CDR2 are SNHLY and FYNNEI. The length of the CDR3 is 12 residues. V trimming: 8 bases; J trimming: 5 bases; junction bases outside the gene matches: 5. This CDR3 is CASLGTTETQYF. The CDR3 DNA sequence: TGTGCCAGCCTGGGGACTACTGAGACCCAGTACTTC.

The chain combines TRBV19 with TRBJ2-7; D possibly corresponds to TRBD2 (6 bases). With 2 bases removed from V and 3 bases from J, the gap between germline ends came to 11 bases. CDR3 size: 14 residues. Per the germline V gene, CDR1 is LNHDA and CDR2 is SQIVND (reference sequence). The CDR3 DNA is TGTGCCAGTAGTATATCAGGGAGGTACTACGAGCAGTACTTC. Its protein product is CASSISGRYYEQYF.

This clone has just one count. The V and J genes are TRBV6-2 or TRBV6-3 and TRBJ2-7, with a tentative D call TRBD1 (6 bases). The CDR3 has 15 amino acids. Trimming cost V 5 bases and J 0 bases, with 14 bases left between them. Looked up from germline, CDR1 is MNHEY and CDR2 is SVGEGT. The CDR3 protein is CASSPRGNPSYEQYF. The CDR3 DNA sequence: TGTGCCAGCAGTCCGAGGGGGAACCCCTCCTACGAGCAGTACTTC.

This rearrangement joins TRBV4-3 to TRBJ2-5; 7 bases fit TRBD2. The CDR3 covers 16 residues. The germline gives CDR1 LGHNA, CDR2 YSLEER. V was clipped by 1 base and J by 0 bases; unmatched bases: 5. The CDR3 DNA follows: TGCGCCAGCAGCCAAGGGCTAGCGGCGTACCAAGAGACCCAGTACTTC. This encodes CASSQGLAAYQETQYF.

The chain employs TRBV5-1 and TRBJ2-3; 10 positions match TRBD2. Germline V gene lookup returns CDR1 SGHRS and CDR2 YFSETQ. The J segment lost 3 bases and the V segment lost 0 bases, leaving 4 bases of the junction unmatched. The CDR3 contains 16 residues. The CDR3 is CASSLGVAGGTDTQYF. The CDR3 nucleotides are TGCGCCAGCAGCTTGGGAGTAGCGGGAGGTACAGATACGCAGTATTTT.

This chain links TRBV7-9 with TRBJ1-5; a weak D match, TRBD1 (5 bases). The CDR3 has 13 amino acids. V gave up 5 bases and J gave up 5 bases, with 10 bases separating them. CDR1 is SEHNR, CDR2 FQNEAQ, per germline (reference sequence). CDR3 sequence (DNA): TGTGCCAGCAGCCACCCGGGGGATCAGCCCCAGCATTTT. This translates into CASSHPGDQPQHF. Variable domain in full (rest from reference TRBV7-9 and TRBJ1-5): DTGVSQNPRHKITKRGQNVTFRCDPISEHNRLYWYRQTLGQGPEFLTYFQNEAQLEKSRLLSDRFSAERPKGSFSTLEIQRTEQGDSAMYLCASSHPGDQPQHFGDGTRLSIL.

This chain connects TRBV6-4 to TRBJ2-1, with D perhaps TRBD1 (6 bases). This CDR3 spans 13 amino acids. The germline V gene encodes CDR1 MRHNA and CDR2 SNTAGT. V lost 4 bases to trimming and J lost 9 bases, with 13 bases between them. In DNA form, the CDR3 reads TGTGCCAGCAGTGTCACAGGGCATGGTGAGCAGTTCTTC. Protein product: CASSVTGHGEQFF.

The chain is built from TRBV6-5 and TRBJ1-1; D ambiguous. The V gene lost 0 bases and the J gene lost 7 bases, with 9 bases spanning the gap. CDR1 MNHEY and CDR2 SVGAGI come from the germline V gene. CDR3 length: 13 residues. The chain's CDR3 is CASSYSIESEAFF. In DNA, the CDR3 is TGTGCCAGCAGTTACTCGATAGAAAGTGAAGCTTTCTTT.

The chain is built from TRBV6-5 and TRBJ1-6, with 7 bases fitting TRBD1. This CDR3 has 14 amino acids. CDR1 MNHEY and CDR2 SVGAGI come from the germline V gene. V lost 6 bases, J lost 7 bases, and 6 bases stayed unmatched. The chain's CDR3 is CASSRTGANSPLHF. CDR3 DNA: TGTGCCAGCAGCCGAACAGGGGCGAATTCACCCCTCCACTTT.

The gene calls are TRBV24-1 and TRBJ2-5; 13 nucleotides match TRBD2. The CDR3 totals 16 residues. The J segment lost 7 bases and the V segment lost 4 bases, leaving 8 bases of the junction unmatched. Germline V gene lookup returns CDR1 KGHDR and CDR2 SFDVKD. The CDR3 sequence is CATSEGTSGTPGTQYF. CDR3 nucleotides: TGTGCCACCAGTGAGGGGACTAGCGGGACCCCCGGGACCCAGTACTTC.